One TCR beta chain is described in this entry. Its antigen remains unidentified. The V and J ends lost 0 bases and 5 bases respectively, with 13 bases between them. The CDR3 loop spans 14 amino acids. Germline V gene sequence: CDR1 DFQATT, CDR2 SNEGSKA (reference sequence). The data were obtained in a study of breast tumors, draining lymph nodes, adjacent tissues. Notes on the study in general: Tumor repertoires ranked between lymph nodes and nontumor tissue in diversity, with V and J gene preferences.

Samples came from axillary lymph nodes draining the breast cancer. TCRdb recomputed calls from the multiplex PCR reads with MiXCR, one row per CDR3 protein. The sample shows around 250,000 distinct CDR3 sequences, about 34% of them seen only once. The TCR sequence derives from a female donor with breast cancer. Some clones in this sample may be carry-over from other donors' samples. The sample consisted of axillary lymph node tissue. This sequence joins TRBV20-1 and TRBJ2-5; D possibly matches TRBD1 or TRBD2 (6 bases each). CDR3 sequence: CSARDIRGQETQYF. CDR3 DNA: TGCAGTGCTAGAGATATCCGGGGGCAGGAGACCCAGTACTTC.